This entry is about one TCR beta chain. Antigen unknown. The data were obtained in a study of long-term antiretroviral therapy in people with HIV. Study-wide context: The immediate-ART recommendation dates to 2015, and the earliest samples predate it by about a decade.

V lost 5 bases and J lost 4; bases outside the gene matches: 8. The CDR3 sequence is 16 residues long. Per germline, CDR1 SGHVS and CDR2 FQNEAQ. Overall study findings and caveats: It was observed that HIV repertoires exhibited narrower CDR3 length ranges than controls.

At the survey level, the v3.0 immunoSEQ assay was run. This table comes from immunoSEQ multiplex PCR, and its TCRdb copy is limited to in-frame clones, with some not included. Altogether about 25,000 clones are present, around 83% being singletons, with the ten largest covering 4.5% to 5.5%. This sequence was found in a man between 18 and 35 years old with HIV. The source material was unsorted PBMCs, sampled 3 years after starting antiretroviral therapy. The rearrangement uses TRBV7-8 and TRBJ2-6; 7 positions match TRBD2. The CDR3 DNA is TGTGCCAGCAGCCCCCGAGCGGGGACCGGGGCCAACGTCCTGACTTTC. The encoded protein is CASSPRAGTGANVLTF.